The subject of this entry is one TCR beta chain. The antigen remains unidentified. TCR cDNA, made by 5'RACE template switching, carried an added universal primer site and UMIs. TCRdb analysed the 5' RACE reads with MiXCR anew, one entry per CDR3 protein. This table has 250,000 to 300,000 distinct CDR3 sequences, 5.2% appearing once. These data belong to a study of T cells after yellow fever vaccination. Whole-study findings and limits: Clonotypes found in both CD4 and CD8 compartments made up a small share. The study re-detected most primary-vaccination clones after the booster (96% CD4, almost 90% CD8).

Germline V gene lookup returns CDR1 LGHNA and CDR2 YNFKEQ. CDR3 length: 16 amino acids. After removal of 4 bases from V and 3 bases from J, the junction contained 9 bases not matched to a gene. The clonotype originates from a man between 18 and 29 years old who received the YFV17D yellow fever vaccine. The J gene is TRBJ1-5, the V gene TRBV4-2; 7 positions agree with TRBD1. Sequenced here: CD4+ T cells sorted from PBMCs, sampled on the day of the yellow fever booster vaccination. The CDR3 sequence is CASSPQGGELNQPQHF. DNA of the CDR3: TGTGCCAGCAGCCCCCAGGGGGGAGAGCTCAATCAGCCCCAGCATTTT.